Below, 21 T cell receptor beta chains from the same sample are listed, as sequenced in a study of cytomegalovirus exposure and HLA in healthy donors. Researchers ran the PCR with 60 Vbeta and 13 Jbeta primers. Sequencing was performed with immunoSEQ multiplex PCR; in TCRdb, only in-frame clones are kept and a portion is missing. The repertoire holds around 130,000 clones, with around 67% as singletons. The specimen was PBMCs. These receptors originate from a woman aged 40-49 years in good health and CMV-seropositive.

The chain uses TRBV7-3 and TRBJ1-5; D unresolved. V lost 5 bases to trimming and J lost 6 bases, with 11 bases between them. Germline-derived CDR1 and CDR2 are SGHTA and FQGTGA. CDR3 length equals 13 residues. CDR3 sequence (DNA): TGTGCCAGCAGCCACGCTGGAGGTCAGCCCCAGCATTTT. Protein sequence: CASSHAGGQPQHF.

This clone came up a few times. V usage is TRBV7-8 and J usage is TRBJ1-1; perhaps TRBD1 as D (5 bases). V dropped 0 bases and J dropped 8 bases, with 10 bases sitting between them. The CDR3 runs to 13 residues. Germline-derived CDR1 and CDR2 are SGHVS and FQNEAQ. The CDR3 nucleotides are TGTGCCAGCAGCTTAGCTGGGGGGAGCGAAGCTTTCTTT. It is translated as CASSLAGGSEAFF.

The chain carries TRBV2 and TRBJ2-2; the D is unclear. The CDR3 consists of 11 residues. V was trimmed by 9 bases and J by 3 bases, leaving 5 bases between them. Germline CDR1 is SNHLY and CDR2 is FYNNEI. The CDR3 sequence: CASRDTGELFF. CDR3 nucleotides: TGTGCCAGTCGGGACACCGGGGAGCTGTTTTTT.

The V gene is TRBV7-3, the J gene TRBJ2-7, with 10 bases matching TRBD1. The V and J ends lost 5 bases and 2 bases, in that order; junction bases with no gene match: 6. CDR1 is SGHTA, CDR2 FQGTGA, per germline. The CDR3 is 15 amino acids. CDR3 sequence reads: CASSPGQGLTYEQYF. Here the CDR3 DNA reads TGTGCCAGCAGCCCGGGACAGGGGCTAACCTACGAGCAGTACTTC. Full variable domain (remainder filled in from reference TRBV7-3 and TRBJ2-7): GAGVSQTPSNKVTEKGKYVELRCDPISGHTALYWYRQSLGQGPEFLIYFQGTGAADDSGLPNDRFFAVRPEGSVSTLKIQRTERGDSAVYLCASSPGQGLTYEQYFGPGTRLTVT.

This clone came up once. CDR3 sequence reads: CASRSIYSGNTIYF. The CDR3 DNA reads as TGTGCCAGCAGATCGATCTACTCTGGAAACACCATATATTTT. The J gene is TRBJ1-3, the V gene TRBV27; D remains unclear. In germline, CDR1 is MNHEY, CDR2 SMNVEV (reference sequence). The ends were cut back, 6 bases at V and 0 bases at J, with 9 bases in the middle. The CDR3 runs to 14 residues.

The gene calls are TRBV27 and TRBJ2-3, with a possible D match to TRBD1 (6 bases). The CDR3 contains 14 residues. The germline gives CDR1 MNHEY, CDR2 SMNVEV (reference sequence). V lost 5 bases to trimming and J lost 6 bases, with 15 bases between them. Here the CDR3 DNA reads TGTGCCAGCAGTAGTGAAACTAGGGGGGATACGCAGTATTTT. Its translation is CASSSETRGDTQYF.

The chain employs TRBV2 and TRBJ2-7, with 7 bases fitting TRBD2. The CDR3 is 14 amino acids. The V gene end was trimmed by 6 bases and the J gene end by 2 bases; junction bases not matched to a gene: 7. The germline V gene encodes CDR1 SNHLY and CDR2 FYNNEI. As DNA, the CDR3 is TGTGCCAGCAGGGTCGGCGGGGGAACCTACGAGCAGTACTTC. Its protein is CASRVGGGTYEQYF.

This chain uses TRBV6-5 with TRBJ1-2, with D perhaps matching TRBD1 (5 bases). The germline CDR1 and CDR2 sequences are MNHEY and SVGAGI. This CDR3 is built from 13 residues. Between the trimmed V and J ends, which lost 5 bases and 5 bases, there was a span of 12 bases. CDR3 nucleotide sequence: TGTGCCAGCAGTGGGGGGACGGGATATGGCTACACCTTC. Its translation is CASSGGTGYGYTF.

This clone appeared a few times. The chain links TRBV11-1 to TRBJ2-7; 7 nucleotides agree with TRBD1. The CDR3 is 13 amino acids. With V trimmed by 4 bases and J by 6 bases, 6 bases remained unmatched. The V gene's germline CDR1 is SGHAT and CDR2 FQDESV (reference sequence). The CDR3 DNA follows: TGTGCCAGCAGCTCCAACAGGGGCGGCGAGCAGTACTTC. It codes for CASSSNRGGEQYF.

V and J are TRBV7-9 and TRBJ2-5; the D gene is possibly TRBD1 (5 bases). The CDR3 contains 16 residues. The germline gives CDR1 SEHNR, CDR2 FQNEAQ (reference sequence). The V and J ends lost 0 bases and 0 bases respectively, with 11 bases between them. CDR3 loop: CASSLAAGHDQETQYF. The CDR3 DNA sequence: TGTGCCAGCAGCTTAGCGGCAGGACATGACCAAGAGACCCAGTACTTC.

CDR3: CATSRGAAGYEQYF. The DNA of the CDR3 is TGTGCCACCAGCAGAGGGGCTGCGGGGTACGAGCAGTACTTC. The gene calls are TRBV15 and TRBJ2-5, with D possibly TRBD2 on 6 matching bases. The J call may be wrong; the DNA end is better matched by TRBJ2-7. Germline lookup yields CDR1 LNHNV and CDR2 YYDKDF (reference sequence). The CDR3 loop spans 14 amino acids.

There are a few counts of this clone. The genes are TRBV19 and TRBJ2-7; 8 nucleotides line up with TRBD2. The germline V gene encodes CDR1 LNHDA and CDR2 SQIVND (reference sequence). CDR3 length: 14 amino acids. With 5 bases clipped from V and 4 bases from J, the junction kept 7 bases outside the gene matches. The CDR3 sequence is CASSAGGGLYEQYF. In DNA form, the CDR3 reads TGTGCCAGTAGTGCGGGAGGAGGGCTATACGAGCAGTACTTC.

The CDR3 coding sequence is TGTGCCAGCATCCCCGGGACAGGCCCTAAAGGGCAGTACTTC. It specifies CASIPGTGPKGQYF. J is TRBJ2-7 and V is TRBV28; 8 nucleotides agree with TRBD1. This CDR3 spans 14 amino acids. Germline V gene lookup returns CDR1 MDHEN and CDR2 SYDVKM. V was clipped by 7 bases and J by 9 bases; unmatched bases: 14.

The gene calls are TRBV9 and TRBJ2-3; possible D gene TRBD2, 6 bases. Germline CDR1 is SGDLS and CDR2 is YYNGEE. Trimming stripped 1 base from V and 6 bases from J, with 18 bases between. This CDR3 contains 16 residues. CDR3 amino acids: CASSVSGRSGGDTQYF. The CDR3 DNA follows: TGTGCCAGCAGCGTAAGTGGGCGGAGTGGAGGGGATACGCAGTATTTT.

The chain couples TRBV9 to TRBJ1-2, with TRBD1 identical over 7 bases. Germline values: CDR1 SGDLS, CDR2 YYNGEE. The junction had 11 bases not matched to a gene; V was cut back by 0 bases and J by 3 bases. CDR3 length: 17 residues. CDR3 in amino acids: CASSVGTGRPVDYGYTF. The DNA for the CDR3 is TGTGCCAGCAGCGTAGGGACAGGTCGACCGGTGGACTATGGCTACACCTTC.

The V gene is TRBV9, the J gene TRBJ2-3; D gene ambiguous. V lost 0 bases and J lost 4, with 6 bases in between. There are 13 residues in the CDR3. Germline loops: CDR1 SGDLS, CDR2 YYNGEE. CDR3 region: CASSVVVPDTQYF. In DNA, the CDR3 is TGTGCCAGCAGCGTAGTAGTTCCAGATACGCAGTATTTT.

This clone was seen only a few times. In DNA, the CDR3 is TGCGCCAGCAGCCCCGAGCGGGACAGGCGGGAAGCTTTCTTT. Encoded protein: CASSPERDRREAFF. The V call is TRBV5-1, the J call TRBJ1-1, with TRBD1 identical over 8 bases. V was clipped by 4 bases and J by 8 bases; unmatched bases: 10. This CDR3 is 14 amino acids long. Germline CDR1 and CDR2: SGHRS and YFSETQ.

The chain links TRBV6-5 to TRBJ1-5, with no clear D. The V end was cut by 5 bases, the J end by 4 bases, with 6 bases between. The CDR3 has 12 residues. Germline CDR1 is MNHEY and CDR2 is SVGAGI. CDR3 protein: CASSLGNQPQHF. The CDR3 nucleotides read TGTGCCAGCAGTCTAGGTAATCAGCCCCAGCATTTT.

The rearrangement uses TRBV30 and TRBJ2-3, with 8 positions matching TRBD2. Germline V gives CDR1 GTSNPN, CDR2 SVGIG (reference sequence). CDR3 length equals 14 residues. The ends lost 0 bases at V and 3 bases at J; junction bases unmatched: 2. DNA for the CDR3: TGTGCCTGGAGTGTACGCGGGGGGACAGATACGCAGTATTTT. Translating it yields CAWSVRGGTDTQYF.

This sequence joins TRBV6-6 and TRBJ1-6, with TRBD1 matching 9 bases. This CDR3 has 16 amino acids. V gave up 2 bases and J gave up 10 bases; unmatched junction bases: 9. Germline-derived CDR1 and CDR2 are MNHNY and SVGAGI (reference sequence). CDR3 in DNA: TGTGCCAGCAGTTACGAGGGACAGGGCTTTGGCTCACCCCTCCACTTT. This gives the protein CASSYEGQGFGSPLHF.

The sample holds one count of this clone. The chain links TRBV21-1 to TRBJ2-1; TRBD2 reflects the table's D call only, with no check against the DNA. TRBV21-1 is classified as a pseudogene. The CDR3 length is 18 residues. The CDR3 protein is CASSLPGLAPAPGDEQFF. The DNA of the CDR3 is TGTGCCAGCAGCCTCCCGGGGCTAGCGCCCGCCCCGGGGGATGAGCAGTTCTTC.